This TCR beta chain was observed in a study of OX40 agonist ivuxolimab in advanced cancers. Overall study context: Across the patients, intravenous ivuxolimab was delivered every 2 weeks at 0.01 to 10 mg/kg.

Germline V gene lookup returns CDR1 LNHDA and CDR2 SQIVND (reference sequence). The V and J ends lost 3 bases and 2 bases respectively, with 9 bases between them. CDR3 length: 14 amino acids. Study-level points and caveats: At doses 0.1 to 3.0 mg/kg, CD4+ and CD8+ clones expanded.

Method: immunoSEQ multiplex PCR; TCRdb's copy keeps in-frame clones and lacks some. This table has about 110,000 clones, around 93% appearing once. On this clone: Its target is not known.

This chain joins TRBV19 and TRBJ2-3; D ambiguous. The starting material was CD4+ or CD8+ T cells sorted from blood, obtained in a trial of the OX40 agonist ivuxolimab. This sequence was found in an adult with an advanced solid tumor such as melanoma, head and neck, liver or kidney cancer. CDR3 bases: TGTGCCAGTAGTATCGGGCCATCCACAGATACGCAGTATTTT. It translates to CASSIGPSTDTQYF. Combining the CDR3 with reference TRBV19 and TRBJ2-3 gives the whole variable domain DGGITQSPKYLFRKEGQNVTLSCEQNLNHDAMYWYRQDPGQGLRLIYYSQIVNDFQKGDIAEGYSVSREKKESFPLTVTSAQKNPTAFYLCASSIGPSTDTQYFGPGTRLTVL.